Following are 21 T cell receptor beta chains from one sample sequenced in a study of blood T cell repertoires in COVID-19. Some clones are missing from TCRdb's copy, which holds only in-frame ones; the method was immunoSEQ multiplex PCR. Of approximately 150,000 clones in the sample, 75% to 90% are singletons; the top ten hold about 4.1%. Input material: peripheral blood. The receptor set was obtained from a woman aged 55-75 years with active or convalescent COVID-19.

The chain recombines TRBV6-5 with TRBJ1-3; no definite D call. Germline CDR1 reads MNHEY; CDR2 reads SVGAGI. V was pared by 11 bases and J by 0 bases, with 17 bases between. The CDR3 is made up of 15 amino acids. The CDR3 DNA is TGTGCCTCGAGCGGGGAAGCCTTCTCTGGAAACACCATATATTTT. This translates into CASSGEAFSGNTIYF.

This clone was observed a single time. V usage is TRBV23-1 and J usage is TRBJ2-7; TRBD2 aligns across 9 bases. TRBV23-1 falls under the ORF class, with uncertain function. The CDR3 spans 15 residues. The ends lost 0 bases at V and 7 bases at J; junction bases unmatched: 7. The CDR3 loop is CASSQSRGGQGEQYF. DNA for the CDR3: TGCGCCAGCAGTCAATCGCGGGGGGGGCAAGGAGAGCAGTACTTC.

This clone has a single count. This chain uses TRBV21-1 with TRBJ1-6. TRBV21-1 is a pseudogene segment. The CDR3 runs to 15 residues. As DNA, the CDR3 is TGTGCCAGCACGGGGGTGAGGGCCGGGTCTTCACCCCTCCACTTT. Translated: CASTGVRAGSSPLHF.

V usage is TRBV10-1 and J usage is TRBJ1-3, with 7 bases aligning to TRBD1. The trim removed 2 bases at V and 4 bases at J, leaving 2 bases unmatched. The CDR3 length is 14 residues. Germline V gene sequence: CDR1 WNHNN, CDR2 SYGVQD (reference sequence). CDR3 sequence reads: CASSEGTVGNTIYF. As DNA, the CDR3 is TGCGCCAGCAGTGAGGGGACAGTCGGAAACACCATATATTTT.

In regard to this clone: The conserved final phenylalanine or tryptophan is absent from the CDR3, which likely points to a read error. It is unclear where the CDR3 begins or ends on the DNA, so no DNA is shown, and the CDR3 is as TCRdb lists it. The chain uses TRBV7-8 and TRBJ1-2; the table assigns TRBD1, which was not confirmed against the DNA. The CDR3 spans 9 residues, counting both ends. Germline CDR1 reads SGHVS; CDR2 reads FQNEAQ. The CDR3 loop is CASSLRVGL.

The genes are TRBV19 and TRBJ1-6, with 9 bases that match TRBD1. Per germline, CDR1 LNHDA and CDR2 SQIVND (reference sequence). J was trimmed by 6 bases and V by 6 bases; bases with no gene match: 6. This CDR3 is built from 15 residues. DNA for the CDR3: TGTGCCAGTAGAGAACAGGGGGCGCTTAATTCACCCCTCCACTTT. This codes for CASREQGALNSPLHF.

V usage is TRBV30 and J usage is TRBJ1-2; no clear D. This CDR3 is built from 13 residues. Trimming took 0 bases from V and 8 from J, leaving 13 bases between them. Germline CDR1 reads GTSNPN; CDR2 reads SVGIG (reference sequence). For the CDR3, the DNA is TGTGCCTGGAGTGTACCATCGACTGCCGGCTACACCTTC. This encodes CAWSVPSTAGYTF.

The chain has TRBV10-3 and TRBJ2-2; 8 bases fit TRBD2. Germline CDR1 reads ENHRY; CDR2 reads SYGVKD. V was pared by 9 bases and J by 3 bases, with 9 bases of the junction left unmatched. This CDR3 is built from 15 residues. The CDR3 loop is CAMATGGRDTGELFF. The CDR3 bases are TGTGCCATGGCGACGGGGGGGCGTGACACCGGGGAGCTGTTTTTT.

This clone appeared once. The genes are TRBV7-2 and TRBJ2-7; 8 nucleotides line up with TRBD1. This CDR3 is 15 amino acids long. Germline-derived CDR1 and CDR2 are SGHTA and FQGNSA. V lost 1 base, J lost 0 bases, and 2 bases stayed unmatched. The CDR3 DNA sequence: TGTGCCAGCAGCTTAGTGGGACAGGCCTCCTACGAGCAGTACTTC. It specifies CASSLVGQASYEQYF. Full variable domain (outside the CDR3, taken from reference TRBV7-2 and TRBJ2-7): GAGVSQSPSNKVTEKGKDVELRCDPISGHTALYWYRQSLGQGLEFLIYFQGNSAPDKSGLPSDRFSAERTGGSVSTLTIQRTQQEDSAVYLCASSLVGQASYEQYFGPGTRLTVT.

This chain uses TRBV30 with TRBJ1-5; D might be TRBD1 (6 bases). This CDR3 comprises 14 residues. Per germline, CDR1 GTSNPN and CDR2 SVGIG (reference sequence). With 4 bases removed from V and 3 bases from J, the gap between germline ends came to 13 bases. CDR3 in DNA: TGTGCCTGGACGCAGGGGATCCTCAATCAGCCCCAGCATTTT. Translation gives CAWTQGILNQPQHF.

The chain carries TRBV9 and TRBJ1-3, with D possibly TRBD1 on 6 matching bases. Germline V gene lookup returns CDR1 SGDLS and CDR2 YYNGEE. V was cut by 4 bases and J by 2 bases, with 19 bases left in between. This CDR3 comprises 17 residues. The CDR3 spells CASSSQPQGLPGNTIYF. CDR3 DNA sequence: TGTGCCAGCAGCTCCCAACCACAGGGTTTGCCTGGAAACACCATATATTTT.

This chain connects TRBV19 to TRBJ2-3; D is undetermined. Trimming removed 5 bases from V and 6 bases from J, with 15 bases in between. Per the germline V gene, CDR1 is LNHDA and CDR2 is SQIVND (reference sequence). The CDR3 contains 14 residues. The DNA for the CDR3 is TGTGCCAGTAGTCCGGAGCCATCCCCGGATACGCAGTATTTT. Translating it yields CASSPEPSPDTQYF.

CDR3: CASSQGTGQGTPQHF. Written as DNA, the CDR3 is TGTGCCAGCAGCCAGGGTACTGGACAGGGTACGCCCCAGCATTTT. The chain has TRBV3-1 (or the pseudogene TRBV3-2) and TRBJ1-5; 8 nucleotides line up with TRBD1. The trim removed 3 bases at V and 9 bases at J, leaving 10 bases unmatched. Germline values: CDR1 LGHDT, CDR2 YNNKEL (reference sequence). The CDR3 spans 15 residues.

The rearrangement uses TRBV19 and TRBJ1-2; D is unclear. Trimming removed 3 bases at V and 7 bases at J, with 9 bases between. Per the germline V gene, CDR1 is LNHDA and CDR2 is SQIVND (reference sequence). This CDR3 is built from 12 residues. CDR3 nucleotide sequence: TGTGCCAGTAGTATCTCGTCCCGTGGCTACACCTTC. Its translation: CASSISSRGYTF.

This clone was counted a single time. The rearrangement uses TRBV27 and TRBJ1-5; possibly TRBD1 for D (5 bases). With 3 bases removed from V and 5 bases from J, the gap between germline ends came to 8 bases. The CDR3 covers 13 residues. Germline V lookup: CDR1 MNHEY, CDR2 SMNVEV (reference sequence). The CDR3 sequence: CASSFRGDQPQHF. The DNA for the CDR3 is TGTGCCAGCAGTTTCCGGGGGGATCAGCCCCAGCATTTT.

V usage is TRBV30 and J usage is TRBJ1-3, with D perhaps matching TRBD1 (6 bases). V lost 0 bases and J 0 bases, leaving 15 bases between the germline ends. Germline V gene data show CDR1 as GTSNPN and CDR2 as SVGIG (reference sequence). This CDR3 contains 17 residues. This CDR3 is CAWSVEGGLGSGNTIYF. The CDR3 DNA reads TGTGCCTGGAGTGTAGAAGGGGGATTGGGCTCTGGAAACACCATATATTTT.

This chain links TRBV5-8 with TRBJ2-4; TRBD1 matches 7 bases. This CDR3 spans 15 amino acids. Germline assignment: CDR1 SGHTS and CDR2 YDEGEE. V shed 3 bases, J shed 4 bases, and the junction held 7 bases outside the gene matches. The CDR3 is CASSYSGTEKNIQYF. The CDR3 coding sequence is TGTGCCAGCAGCTACTCCGGGACAGAGAAAAACATTCAGTACTTC.

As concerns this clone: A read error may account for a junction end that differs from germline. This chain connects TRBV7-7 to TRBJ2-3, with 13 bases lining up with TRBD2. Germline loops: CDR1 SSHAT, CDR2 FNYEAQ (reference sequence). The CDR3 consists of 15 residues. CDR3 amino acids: CASSLGTSGADTQYF. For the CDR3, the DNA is TGTGCTAGCAGCTTAGGGACTAGCGGGGCAGATACGCAGTATTTT.

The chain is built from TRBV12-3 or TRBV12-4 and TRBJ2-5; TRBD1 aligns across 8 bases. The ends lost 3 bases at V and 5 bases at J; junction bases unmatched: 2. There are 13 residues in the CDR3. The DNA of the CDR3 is TGTGCCAGCAGTTTTAACAGGGGGGAGACCCAGTACTTC. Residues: CASSFNRGETQYF.

CDR3 coding DNA: TGTGCCAGCGGCAAGGGAGACAATGAGCAGTTCTTC. Its translation: CASGKGDNEQFF. The rearrangement joins TRBV7-3 to TRBJ2-1; a possible D gene is TRBD2 (5 bases). V gave up 8 bases and J gave up 5 bases, with 10 bases separating them. Looked up from germline, CDR1 is SGHTA and CDR2 is FQGTGA. The CDR3 loop spans 12 amino acids. Variable domain in full (rest from reference TRBV7-3 and TRBJ2-1): GAGVSQTPSNKVTEKGKYVELRCDPISGHTALYWYRQSLGQGPEFLIYFQGTGAADDSGLPNDRFFAVRPEGSVSTLKIQRTERGDSAVYLCASGKGDNEQFFGPGTRLTVL.

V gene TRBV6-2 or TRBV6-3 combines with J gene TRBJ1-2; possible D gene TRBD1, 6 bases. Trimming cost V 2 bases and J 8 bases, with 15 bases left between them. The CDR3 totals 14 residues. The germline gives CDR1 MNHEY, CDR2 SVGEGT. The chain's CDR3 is CASSYQARTEGYTF. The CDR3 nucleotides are TGTGCCAGCAGTTACCAGGCCAGGACAGAAGGCTACACCTTC.